This is a list of T cell receptor beta chains from one sample in a study of early T cells in non-severe SARS-CoV-2 infection. TCRdb reprocessed the 5' RACE reads via MiXCR and lists one record per CDR3 protein. The data show around 100,000 distinct CDR3 sequences, approximately 15% seen once. The sample taken for sequencing was whole blood. The source is an adult who was a healthcare worker with PCR-confirmed SARS-CoV-2 infection or an uninfected control (not recorded which). The CDR3 runs from the conserved cysteine through the conserved F or W. D genes are given only for firm matches. Not every row has a clone size; where given, it reads once, few, many or a size class.

CDR3: CASSTTRDTQYF
DNA: TGTGCCAGCAGCACGACTAGAGATACGCAGTATTTT
size: few
J: TRBJ2-3
D: -
V: TRBV6-1

CDR3: CAWSVQANNEQFF
DNA: TGTGCCTGGAGTGTACAAGCAAACAATGAGCAGTTCTTC
size: few
J: TRBJ2-1
D: -
V: TRBV30

CDR3: CASSLSWGSYNEQFF
DNA: TGTGCCAGCAGCCTCAGCTGGGGCTCCTACAATGAGCAGTTCTTC
size: -
J: TRBJ2-1
D: -
V: TRBV7-2

CDR3: CASSAGTTVYYEQYF
DNA: TGTGCCAGCAGCGCCGGGACTACAGTCTACTACGAGCAGTACTTC
size: many
J: TRBJ2-7
D: TRBD2
V: TRBV6-2/TRBV6-3

CDR3: CASTTVGGRGTTEAFF
DNA: TGTGCCAGCACCACCGTAGGAGGGAGGGGGACCACTGAAGCTTTCTTT
size: -
J: TRBJ1-1
D: -
V: TRBV6-1

CDR3: CASSPSLLGATDTQYF
DNA: TGTGCCAGCTCACCATCGCTGTTGGGGGCCACAGATACGCAGTATTTT
size: -
J: TRBJ2-3
D: -
V: TRBV18

CDR3: CSARMLPDEQFF
DNA: TGCAGTGCTAGGATGTTACCAGATGAGCAGTTCTTC
size: -
J: TRBJ2-1
D: -
V: TRBV20-1

CDR3: CASSFTTGELFF
DNA: TGTGCCAGCAGCTTTACTACCGGGGAGCTGTTTTTT
size: few
J: TRBJ2-2
D: -
V: TRBV7-8

CDR3: CASSLFGGRGNTEAFF
DNA: TGTGCCAGCAGTTTATTTGGGGGACGGGGGAACACTGAAGCTTTCTTT
size: -
J: TRBJ1-1
D: -
V: TRBV27

CDR3: CASSIYRGITYEQYF
DNA: TGTGCCAGCAGTATTTACAGGGGGATAACCTACGAGCAGTACTTC
size: -
J: TRBJ2-7
D: TRBD1
V: TRBV27

CDR3: CAISVGEDTQYF
DNA: TGTGCCATCAGTGTCGGGGAGGATACGCAGTATTTT
size: few
J: TRBJ2-3
D: -
V: TRBV10-3

CDR3: CASGFGNSPLHF
DNA: TGTGCCTCGGGGTTTGGTAATTCACCCCTCCACTTT
size: many
J: TRBJ1-6
D: -
V: TRBV7-2

CDR3: CASSSTGRTNEKLFF
DNA: TGTGCCAGCAGCTCAACAGGGAGAACTAATGAAAAACTGTTTTTT
size: few
J: TRBJ1-4
D: -
V: TRBV11-2

CDR3: CASSTGQGTYNEQFF
DNA: TGTGCCAGCAGCACAGGACAGGGTACCTACAATGAGCAGTTCTTC
size: -
J: TRBJ2-1
D: TRBD1
V: TRBV6-1

CDR3: CASSSTSPADTQYF
DNA: TGTGCCAGCAGTTCGACTAGCCCGGCAGATACGCAGTATTTT
size: few
J: TRBJ2-3
D: TRBD2
V: TRBV6-2/TRBV6-3

CDR3: CASRDSSAYGYTF
DNA: TGTGCCAGCAGAGACAGCTCTGCCTATGGCTACACCTTC
size: few
J: TRBJ1-2
D: -
V: TRBV12-3/TRBV12-4

CDR3: CASRMQGLGTEAFF
DNA: TGTGCCAGCAGAATGCAGGGCCTAGGCACTGAAGCTTTCTTT
size: -
J: TRBJ1-1
D: -
V: TRBV12-3/TRBV12-4

CDR3: CASSSQGAPGGYTF
DNA: TGTGCCAGCAGCTCCCAGGGGGCGCCGGGAGGCTACACCTTC
size: -
J: TRBJ1-2
D: TRBD1
V: TRBV5-5

CDR3: CSARDETGATYNEQFF
DNA: TGCAGTGCTAGAGATGAGACGGGGGCAACCTACAATGAGCAGTTCTTC
size: few
J: TRBJ2-1
D: -
V: TRBV20-1

CDR3: CASSLVVVSTDTQYF
DNA: TGTGCCAGCAGCTTGGTAGTGGTCAGCACAGATACGCAGTATTTT
size: few
J: TRBJ2-3
D: -
V: TRBV5-8

CDR3: CASSLGQGNTNEKLFF
DNA: TGTGCCAGCAGTTTGGGACAGGGAAATACTAATGAAAAACTGTTTTTT
size: -
J: TRBJ1-4
D: TRBD1
V: TRBV28

CDR3: CSVEGQTPSYEQYF
DNA: TGCAGCGTTGAGGGACAAACCCCTTCCTACGAGCAGTACTTC
size: few
J: TRBJ2-7
D: -
V: TRBV29-1